This TCR beta chain stems from a study of T cells in Graves' hyperthyroidism and ophthalmopathy. Amplification yielded TCR beta CDR3 regions, with RNA transcripts as the source. HTBI primers were the set used in a first-round RT-PCR of the TCR CDR3. TCRdb fed the multiplex PCR reads into MiXCR, producing one record per CDR3 protein. The top ten hold roughly 60% of the sample, which has around 300,000 distinct CDR3 sequences, approximately 20% seen once. V was clipped by 3 bases and J by 4 bases, with 7 bases between them. The length of the CDR3 is 12 residues. CDR1 and CDR2 (germline): SNHLY, FYNNEI. This clonotype was seen at least ten times.

The chain combines TRBV2 with TRBJ2-7; D not resolved. The clonotype comes from a man aged 25-40 years with Graves' ophthalmopathy. Source material: blood. In DNA form, the CDR3 reads TGTGCCAGCAGTGATCGACTTTACGAGCAGTACTTC. This translates into CASSDRLYEQYF.